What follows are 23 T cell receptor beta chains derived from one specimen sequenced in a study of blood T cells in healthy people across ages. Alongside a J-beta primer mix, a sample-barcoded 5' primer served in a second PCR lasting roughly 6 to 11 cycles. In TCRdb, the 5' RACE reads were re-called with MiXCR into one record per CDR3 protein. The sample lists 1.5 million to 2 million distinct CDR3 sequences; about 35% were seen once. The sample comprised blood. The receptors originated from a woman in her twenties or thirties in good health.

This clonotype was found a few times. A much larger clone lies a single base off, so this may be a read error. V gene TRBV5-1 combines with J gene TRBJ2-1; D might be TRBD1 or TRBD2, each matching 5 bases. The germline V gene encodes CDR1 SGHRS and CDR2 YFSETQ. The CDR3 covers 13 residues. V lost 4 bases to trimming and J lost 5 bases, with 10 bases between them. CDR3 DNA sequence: TGCGCCAGCAGCCGGGGCGTCCACAATGAGCAGTTCTTC. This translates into CASSRGVHNEQFF.

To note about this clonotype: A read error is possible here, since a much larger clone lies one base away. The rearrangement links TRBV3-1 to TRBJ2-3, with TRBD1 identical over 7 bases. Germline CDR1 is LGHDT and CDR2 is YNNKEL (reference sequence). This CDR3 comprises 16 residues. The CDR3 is CTSSFGQAVGTDTQYF. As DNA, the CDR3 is TGTACCAGCAGCTTCGGACAGGCGGTGGGAACAGATACGCAGTATTTT.

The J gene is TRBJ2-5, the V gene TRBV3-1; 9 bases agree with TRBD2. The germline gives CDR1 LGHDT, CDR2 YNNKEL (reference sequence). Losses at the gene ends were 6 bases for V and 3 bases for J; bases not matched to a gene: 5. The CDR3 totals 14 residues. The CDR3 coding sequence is TGTGCCAGCAGGAAAGCGGGGGGAAAAGAGACCCAGTACTTC. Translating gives CASRKAGGKETQYF.

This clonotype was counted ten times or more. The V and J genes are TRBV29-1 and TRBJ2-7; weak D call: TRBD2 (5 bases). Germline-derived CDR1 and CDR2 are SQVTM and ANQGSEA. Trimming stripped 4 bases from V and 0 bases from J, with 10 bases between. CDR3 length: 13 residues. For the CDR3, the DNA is TGCAGCGTTGTGGAGGAATACTCCTACGAGCAGTACTTC. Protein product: CSVVEEYSYEQYF.

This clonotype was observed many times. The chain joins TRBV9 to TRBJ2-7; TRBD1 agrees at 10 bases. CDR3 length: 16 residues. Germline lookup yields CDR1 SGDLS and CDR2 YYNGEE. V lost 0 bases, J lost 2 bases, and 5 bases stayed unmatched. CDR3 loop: CASSVGSGTGAYEQYF. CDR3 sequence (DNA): TGTGCCAGCAGCGTAGGTTCGGGGACAGGGGCCTACGAGCAGTACTTC.

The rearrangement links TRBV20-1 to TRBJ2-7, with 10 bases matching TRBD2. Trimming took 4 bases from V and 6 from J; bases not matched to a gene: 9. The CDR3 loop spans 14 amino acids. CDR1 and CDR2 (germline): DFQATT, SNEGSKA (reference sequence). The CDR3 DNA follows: TGCAGTGCTACTTCTAGCGGGAGTGGACGCGAGCAGTACTTC. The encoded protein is CSATSSGSGREQYF.

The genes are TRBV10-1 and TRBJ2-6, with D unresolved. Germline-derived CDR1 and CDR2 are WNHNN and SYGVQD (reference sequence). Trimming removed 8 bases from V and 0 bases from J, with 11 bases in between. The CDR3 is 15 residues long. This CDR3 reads CASWIKGSGANVLTF. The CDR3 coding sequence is TGCGCCAGCTGGATAAAAGGCTCTGGGGCCAACGTCCTGACTTTC.

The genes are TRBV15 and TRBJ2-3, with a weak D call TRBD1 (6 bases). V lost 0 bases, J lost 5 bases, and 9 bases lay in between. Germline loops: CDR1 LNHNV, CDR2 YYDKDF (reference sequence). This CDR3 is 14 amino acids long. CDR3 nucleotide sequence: TGTGCCACCAGCAGAGATAGGGGGTTAGATACGCAGTATTTT. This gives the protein CATSRDRGLDTQYF.

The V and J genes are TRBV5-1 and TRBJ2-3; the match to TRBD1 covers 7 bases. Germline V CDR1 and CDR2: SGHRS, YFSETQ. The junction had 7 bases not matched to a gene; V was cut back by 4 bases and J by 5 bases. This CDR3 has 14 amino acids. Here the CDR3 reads CASSRRQGQDTQYF. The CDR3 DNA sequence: TGCGCCAGCAGCAGACGACAGGGTCAAGATACGCAGTATTTT.

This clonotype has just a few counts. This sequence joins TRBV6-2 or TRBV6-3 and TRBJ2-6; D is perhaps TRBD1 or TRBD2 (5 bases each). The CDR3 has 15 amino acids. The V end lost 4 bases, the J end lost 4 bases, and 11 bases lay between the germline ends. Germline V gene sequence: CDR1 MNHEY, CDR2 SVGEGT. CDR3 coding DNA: TGTGCCAGCAGTTTGGGGACGATCGGGGCCAACGTCCTGACTTTC. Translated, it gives CASSLGTIGANVLTF.

The CDR3 DNA reads TGTGCCAACTCTTATATGGCAGTTGGGAATGAGCAGTTCTTC. This translates into CANSYMAVGNEQFF. J is TRBJ2-1 and V is TRBV7-3, with unresolved D. The germline V gene encodes CDR1 SGHTA and CDR2 FQGTGA. V was clipped by 10 bases and J by 7 bases, with 20 bases between them. This CDR3 has 14 residues.

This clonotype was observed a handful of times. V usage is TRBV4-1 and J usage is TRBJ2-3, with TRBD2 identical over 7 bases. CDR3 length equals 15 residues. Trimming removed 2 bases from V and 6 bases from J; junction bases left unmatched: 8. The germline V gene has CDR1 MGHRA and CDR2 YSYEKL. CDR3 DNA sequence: TGCGCCAGCAGCCAACACCCGACTAGCCTTGATACGCAGTATTTT. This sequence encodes CASSQHPTSLDTQYF.

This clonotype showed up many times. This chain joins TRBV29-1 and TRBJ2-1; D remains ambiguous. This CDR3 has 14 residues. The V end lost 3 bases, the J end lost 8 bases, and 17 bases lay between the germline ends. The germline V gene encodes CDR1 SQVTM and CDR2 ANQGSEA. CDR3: CSVDSTLGSYEQFF. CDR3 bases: TGCAGCGTTGACAGTACCCTCGGAAGCTATGAGCAGTTCTTC.

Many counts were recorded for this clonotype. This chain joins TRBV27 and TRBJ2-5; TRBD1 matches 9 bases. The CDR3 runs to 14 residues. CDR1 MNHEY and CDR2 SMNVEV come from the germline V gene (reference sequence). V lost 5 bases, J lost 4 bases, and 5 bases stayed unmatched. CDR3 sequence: CASSHRQGGETQYF. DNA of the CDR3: TGTGCCAGCAGTCACCGACAGGGGGGAGAGACCCAGTACTTC.

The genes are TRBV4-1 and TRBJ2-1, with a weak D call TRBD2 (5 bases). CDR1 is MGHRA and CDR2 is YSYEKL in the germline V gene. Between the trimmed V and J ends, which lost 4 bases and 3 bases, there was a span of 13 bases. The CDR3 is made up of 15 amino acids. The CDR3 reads CASSPSEGSYNEQFF. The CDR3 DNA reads TGCGCCAGCAGCCCGTCCGAGGGCAGCTACAATGAGCAGTTCTTC.

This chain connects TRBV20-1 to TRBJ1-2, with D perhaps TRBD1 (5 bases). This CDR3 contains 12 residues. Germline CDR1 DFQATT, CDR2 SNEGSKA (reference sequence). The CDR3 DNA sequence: TGCTCATATCTGGGGGAGGACTATGGCTACACCTTC. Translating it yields CSYLGEDYGYTF.

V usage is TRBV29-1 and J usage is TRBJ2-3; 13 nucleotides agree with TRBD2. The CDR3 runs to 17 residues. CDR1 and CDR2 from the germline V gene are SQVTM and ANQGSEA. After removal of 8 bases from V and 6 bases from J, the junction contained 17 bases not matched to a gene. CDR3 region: CSLYGGTSGALGDTQYF. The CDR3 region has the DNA TGCAGCCTATATGGAGGGACTAGCGGGGCCCTAGGGGATACGCAGTATTTT.

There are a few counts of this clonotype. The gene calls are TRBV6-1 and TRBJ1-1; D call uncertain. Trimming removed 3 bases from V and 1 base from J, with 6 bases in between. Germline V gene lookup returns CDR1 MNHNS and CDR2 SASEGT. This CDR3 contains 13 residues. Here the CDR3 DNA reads TGTGCCAGCAGTGAGTCGCCGAACACTGAAGCTTTCTTT. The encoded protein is CASSESPNTEAFF.

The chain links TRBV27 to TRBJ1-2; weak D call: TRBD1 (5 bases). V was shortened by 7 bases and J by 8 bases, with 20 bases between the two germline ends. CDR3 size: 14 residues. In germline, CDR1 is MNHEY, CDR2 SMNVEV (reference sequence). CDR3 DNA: TGTGCCAGCACCACATTAGGGGAGAGTGGGGGCTACACCTTC. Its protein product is CASTTLGESGGYTF.

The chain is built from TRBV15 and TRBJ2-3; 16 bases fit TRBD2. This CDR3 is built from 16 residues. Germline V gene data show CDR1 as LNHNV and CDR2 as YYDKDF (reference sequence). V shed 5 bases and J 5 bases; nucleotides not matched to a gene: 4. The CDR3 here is CATSPGLAGGGDTQYF. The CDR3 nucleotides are TGTGCCACCAGCCCGGGACTAGCGGGAGGGGGAGATACGCAGTATTTT.

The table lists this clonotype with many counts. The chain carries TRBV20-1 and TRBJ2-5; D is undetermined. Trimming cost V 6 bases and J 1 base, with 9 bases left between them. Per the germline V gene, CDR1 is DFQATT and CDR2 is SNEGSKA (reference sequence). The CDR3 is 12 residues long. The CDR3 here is CSAQDIQETQYF. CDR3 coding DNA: TGCAGTGCCCAGGATATCCAAGAGACCCAGTACTTC.

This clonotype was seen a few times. CDR3 in DNA: TGTGCCAGCAAAGACAGGGGGATAGAGACCCAGTACTTC. It is translated as CASKDRGIETQYF. This chain connects TRBV21-1 to TRBJ2-5; the table's D gene call, TRBD1, was not cross checked with the DNA. TRBV21-1 is flagged as a pseudogene. The CDR3 is made up of 13 amino acids.

CDR3 amino acids: CASSLQTSQDTQYF. The CDR3 coding sequence is TGTGCCAGCAGCTTACAGACTAGTCAGGATACGCAGTATTTT. This sequence joins TRBV9 and TRBJ2-3, with a possible D match to TRBD2 (6 bases). Germline V lookup: CDR1 SGDLS, CDR2 YYNGEE. V was trimmed by 4 bases and J by 6 bases, leaving 15 bases between them. The CDR3 is 14 residues long.